This TCR beta chain is from a study of blood T cell repertoires in COVID-19. Study context: PBMCs, B-cell-depleted T cells, or T cells were the source of the cDNA or gDNA that made up the material.

Some clones are missing from TCRdb's copy, which holds only in-frame ones; the method was immunoSEQ multiplex PCR. The sample lists roughly 68,000 clones, 70% to 90% seen once, with roughly 29% in the top ten. The CDR3 contains 17 residues. Germline V lookup: CDR1 MNHNS, CDR2 SASEGT. Trimming took 1 base from V and 4 from J, leaving 16 bases between them. The chain combines TRBV6-1 with TRBJ2-2; possible D gene TRBD2, 7 bases. The receptor's source is a man aged 50-60 years with acute or convalescent COVID-19. The sequencing sample was made of peripheral blood. The CDR3 DNA reads as TGTGCCAGCAGTGAAGGATGGGGGGGCGCGGGCACCGGGGAGCTGTTTTTT. This encodes CASSEGWGGAGTGELFF.